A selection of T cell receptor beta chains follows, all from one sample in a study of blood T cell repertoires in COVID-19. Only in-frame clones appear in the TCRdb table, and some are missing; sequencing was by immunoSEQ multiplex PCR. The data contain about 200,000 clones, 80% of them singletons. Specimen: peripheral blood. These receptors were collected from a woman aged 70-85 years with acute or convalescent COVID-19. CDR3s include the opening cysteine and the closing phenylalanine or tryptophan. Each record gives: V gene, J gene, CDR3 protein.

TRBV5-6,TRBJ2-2,CASSFGPNTGELFF
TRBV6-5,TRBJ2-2,CASSRGEGTAGELFF
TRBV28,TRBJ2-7,CASSTLAYEQYF
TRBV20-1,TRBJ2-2,CSASIGTANTGELFF
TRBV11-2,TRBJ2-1,CASSLDSPKQFF
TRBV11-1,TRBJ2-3,CASSAGQGKGPDTQYF
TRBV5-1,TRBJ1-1,CASSGGQPMNTEAFF
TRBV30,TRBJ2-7,CAWSLQGREQYF
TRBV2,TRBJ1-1,CASRDTGGNTEAFF
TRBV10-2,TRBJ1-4,CASSEGQFINEKLFF
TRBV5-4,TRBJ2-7,CASSAQAGQGRYEQYF
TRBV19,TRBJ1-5,CASKTGVGNQPQHF
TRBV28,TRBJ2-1,CASSPQLAGTYNEQFF
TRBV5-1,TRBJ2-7,CASSLARGWVYEQYF
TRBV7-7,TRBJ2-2,CASSLVLAGDTGELFF
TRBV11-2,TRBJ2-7,CASSPGQPSTYEQYF
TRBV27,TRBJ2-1,CASSLPAGKFNEQFF
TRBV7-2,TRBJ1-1,CASSLVGDRGTEAFF
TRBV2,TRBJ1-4,CASSEDGTGVVDEKLFF
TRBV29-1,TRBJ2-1,CSAAGTGGGQFF
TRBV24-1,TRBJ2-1,CATSDGGLAGPYNEQFF
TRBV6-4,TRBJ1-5,CASSRSGQYSNQPQHF
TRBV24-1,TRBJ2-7,CATSGNRGREQYF
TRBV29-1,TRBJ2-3,CSAGSSTDTQYF
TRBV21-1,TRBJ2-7,CASSKVRTEGQGYEQYF
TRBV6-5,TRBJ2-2,CASSLLAGDSGGELFF
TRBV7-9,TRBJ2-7,CASSFGPSGRDSYEQYF
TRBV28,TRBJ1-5,CASIRPGSHQPQHF
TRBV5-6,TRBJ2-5,CASSAGLAGGTGETQYF
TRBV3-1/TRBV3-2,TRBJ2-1,CASSQVWGSSGLYNEQFF
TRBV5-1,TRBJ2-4,CASSLGDSPKNIQYF
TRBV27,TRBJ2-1,CASSFLAGGNEQFF
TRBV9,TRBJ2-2,CASSPGSGWGYAGELFF
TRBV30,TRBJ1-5,CAWKDRGDQPQHF
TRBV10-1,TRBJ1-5,CASTTDRENQPQHF
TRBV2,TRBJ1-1,CASSEDGEAFF
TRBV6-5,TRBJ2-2,CASSLRRTGELFF
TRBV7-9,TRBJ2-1,CASSLVGEVGEQFF
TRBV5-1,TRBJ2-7,CASSLVQSVYEQYF
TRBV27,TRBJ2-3,CASSLGTGTGSTDTQYF
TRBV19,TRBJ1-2,CASRPGTGRTYGYTF
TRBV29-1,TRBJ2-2,CSVVGLRGTGELFF
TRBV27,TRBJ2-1,CASSLRGSRESSYNEQFF
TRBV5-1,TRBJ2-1,CASSPGQTNNEQFF
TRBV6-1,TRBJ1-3,CASSEGTGPGNTIYF
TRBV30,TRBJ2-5,CAWSEQGARETQYF
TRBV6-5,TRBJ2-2,CASSYSDWISTGELFF
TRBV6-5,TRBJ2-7,CASRGGLAGGHEQYF
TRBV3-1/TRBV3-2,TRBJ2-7,CASSPSIRDYEQYF
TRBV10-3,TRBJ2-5,CAISDARTGQETQYF
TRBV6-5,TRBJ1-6,CASSPGRATYSPLHF